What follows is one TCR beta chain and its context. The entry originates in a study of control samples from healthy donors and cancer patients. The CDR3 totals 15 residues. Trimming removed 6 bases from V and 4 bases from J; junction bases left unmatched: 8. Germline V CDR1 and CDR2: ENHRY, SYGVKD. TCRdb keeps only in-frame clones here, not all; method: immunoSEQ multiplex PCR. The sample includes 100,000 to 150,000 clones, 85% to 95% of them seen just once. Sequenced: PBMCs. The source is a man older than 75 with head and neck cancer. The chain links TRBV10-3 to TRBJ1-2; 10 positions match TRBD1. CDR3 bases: TGTGCCATCAGCGAGGGGGGACAGGGGATCTATGGCTACACCTTC. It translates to CAISEGGQGIYGYTF.